Listed here are 20 T cell receptor beta chains from one sample, sequenced in a study of blood T cell repertoires in COVID-19. The assay was immunoSEQ multiplex PCR, and TCRdb's table has in-frame clones only and misses some. Among approximately 230,000 clones, about 91% were seen once, and the ten largest hold 1.3% to 1.5%. Sequenced input: peripheral blood. The receptors shown here come from an elderly man with acute or convalescent COVID-19.

This chain connects TRBV7-3 to TRBJ1-6; D is unclear. Germline V CDR1 and CDR2: SGHTA, FQGTGA. The CDR3 is 15 residues long. The V end lost 1 base, the J end lost 9 bases, and 13 bases lay between the germline ends. CDR3 in amino acids: CASSLRHGEGSPLHF. DNA of the CDR3: TGTGCCAGCAGCTTAAGACACGGGGAGGGTTCACCCCTCCACTTT.

The V gene is TRBV19, the J gene TRBJ2-2; 11 bases are a match to TRBD1. After removal of 3 bases from V and 4 bases from J, the junction contained 4 bases not matched to a gene. The CDR3 runs to 16 residues. Per the germline V gene, CDR1 is LNHDA and CDR2 is SQIVND (reference sequence). The CDR3 loop is CASSIRTGGVTGELFF. The CDR3, as DNA: TGTGCCAGTAGTATTCGGACAGGGGGCGTCACCGGGGAGCTGTTTTTT. Filled out from reference TRBV19 and TRBJ2-2, the complete variable domain reads DGGITQSPKYLFRKEGQNVTLSCEQNLNHDAMYWYRQDPGQGLRLIYYSQIVNDFQKGDIAEGYSVSREKKESFPLTVTSAQKNPTAFYLCASSIRTGGVTGELFFGEGSRLTVL.

V is TRBV5-1 and J is TRBJ2-5; 13 nucleotides match TRBD2. Unmatched junction bases numbered 3, after V lost 5 bases and J lost 5 bases. The CDR3 totals 14 residues. The germline CDR1 and CDR2 sequences are SGHRS and YFSETQ. CDR3 bases: TGCGCCAGCAGGACTAGCGGGGGGCTGGAGACCCAGTACTTC. This translates into CASRTSGGLETQYF.

The chain uses TRBV6-6 and TRBJ2-1; a weak D match, TRBD1 (5 bases). V shed 7 bases and J shed 6 bases, with 10 bases lying between them. Germline V gives CDR1 MNHNY, CDR2 SVGAGI (reference sequence). The CDR3 loop spans 12 amino acids. The CDR3 protein is CASKETANEQFF. The CDR3 nucleotides are TGTGCCAGCAAGGAGACAGCCAATGAGCAGTTCTTC.

This clone is a singleton in its sample. The chain couples TRBV9 to TRBJ1-1; a weak D match, TRBD1 (6 bases). The V end was cut by 3 bases, the J end by 4 bases, with 13 bases between. Germline lookup yields CDR1 SGDLS and CDR2 YYNGEE. The CDR3 extends over 14 amino acids. CDR3 nucleotide sequence: TGTGCCAGCAGCGCTACAGGGTTAGGCACTGAAGCTTTCTTT. This sequence encodes CASSATGLGTEAFF.

The rearrangement joins TRBV7-2 to TRBJ2-3, with D unresolved. CDR3 size: 12 residues. V shed 5 bases and J shed 4 bases, with 7 bases lying between them. Per germline, CDR1 SGHTA and CDR2 FQGNSA. CDR3 nucleotides: TGTGCCAGCAGCCCCCAGGCAGATACGCAGTATTTT. It translates to CASSPQADTQYF.

The chain carries TRBV24-1 and TRBJ2-1; unclear D gene. The V and J ends lost 6 bases and 6 bases respectively, with 5 bases between them. Germline CDR1 and CDR2: KGHDR and SFDVKD. The CDR3 consists of 11 residues. In DNA, the CDR3 is TGTGCCACCAGTACTCTCAATGAGCAGTTCTTC. Amino acid sequence: CATSTLNEQFF.

This clone appeared a single time. The V and J genes are TRBV28 and TRBJ1-2, with 12 nucleotides matching TRBD1. The CDR3 is made up of 14 amino acids. The germline CDR1 and CDR2 sequences are MDHEN and SYDVKM. V lost 8 bases, J lost 7 bases, and 8 bases stayed unmatched. DNA of the CDR3: TGTGCCAGCCACCGGGACAGGGGGCTTTTTGGCTACACCTTC. Protein: CASHRDRGLFGYTF.

The chain uses TRBV7-2 and TRBJ1-3, with TRBD1 as a possible D gene (5 bases). V lost 3 bases and J lost 7, with 7 bases in between. Germline V CDR1 and CDR2: SGHTA, FQGNSA. CDR3 length equals 12 residues. In nucleotides, the CDR3 is TGTGCCAGCAGCTTGGGACTCAACACCATATATTTT. Protein product: CASSLGLNTIYF. Together with reference TRBV7-2 and TRBJ1-3, the CDR3 gives the full variable domain: GAGVSQSPSNKVTEKGKDVELRCDPISGHTALYWYRQSLGQGLEFLIYFQGNSAPDKSGLPSDRFSAERTGGSVSTLTIQRTQQEDSAVYLCASSLGLNTIYFGEGSWLTVV.

This rearrangement joins TRBV7-6 to TRBJ2-7, with 15 bases aligning to TRBD2. CDR3 length: 17 residues. V was clipped by 4 bases and J by 6 bases; unmatched bases: 10. The germline V gene encodes CDR1 SGHVS and CDR2 FNYEAQ. Written as DNA, the CDR3 is TGTGCCAGCAGCTCGCGGACTAGCGGGAGGGCCACCGCCGAGCAGTACTTC. It specifies CASSSRTSGRATAEQYF.

V and J are TRBV6-2 or TRBV6-3 and TRBJ2-7; the match to TRBD2 covers 13 bases. This CDR3 is 17 amino acids long. V dropped 2 bases and J dropped 0; count of bases not matched to a gene: 4. Germline lookup yields CDR1 MNHEY and CDR2 SVGEGT. The CDR3 loop reads CASSYPWTSGSSYEQYF. CDR3 bases: TGTGCCAGCAGTTACCCTTGGACTAGCGGGAGCTCCTACGAGCAGTACTTC.

The rearrangement uses TRBV18 and TRBJ2-6; weak D call: TRBD1 (5 bases). The CDR3 extends over 16 amino acids. Germline loops: CDR1 KGHSH, CDR2 LQKENI. V lost 2 bases and J lost 2, with 10 bases in between. The CDR3 loop reads CASSPSRGAGANVLTF. The CDR3 nucleotides read TGTGCCAGCTCACCATCTAGGGGCGCTGGGGCCAACGTCCTGACTTTC.

The V gene is TRBV5-1, the J gene TRBJ1-4; 7 bases line up with TRBD1. Germline CDR1 is SGHRS and CDR2 is YFSETQ. This CDR3 spans 13 amino acids. After removal of 5 bases from V and 5 bases from J, the junction contained 3 bases not matched to a gene. CDR3 protein: CASSEGQNEKLFF. Here the CDR3 DNA reads TGCGCCAGCAGTGAGGGACAGAATGAAAAACTGTTTTTT.

The gene calls are TRBV7-2 and TRBJ1-4; TRBD1 might be the D (6 bases). Germline values: CDR1 SGHTA, CDR2 FQGNSA. V was clipped by 5 bases and J by 7 bases, with 17 bases between them. The CDR3 extends over 15 amino acids. CDR3 nucleotide sequence: TGTGCCAGCAGCGCCGGGACAAAGAGGGGTGAAAAACTGTTTTTT. This encodes CASSAGTKRGEKLFF.

This clone appeared a few times. This rearrangement joins TRBV28 to TRBJ2-1; 9 bases match TRBD1. Germline values: CDR1 MDHEN, CDR2 SYDVKM. Trimming took 5 bases from V and 5 from J; bases not matched to a gene: 4. The CDR3 is 14 residues long. The CDR3 DNA follows: TGTGCCAGCAGTCCTACAGGGGGCCACAATGAGCAGTTCTTC. Its protein product is CASSPTGGHNEQFF. Supplemented by reference TRBV28 and TRBJ2-1, the full variable domain reads DVKVTQSSRYLVKRTGEKVFLECVQDMDHENMFWYRQDPGLGLRLIYFSYDVKMKEKGDIPEGYSVSREKKERFSLILESASTNQTSMYLCASSPTGGHNEQFFGPGTRLTVL.

The V gene is TRBV6-2 or TRBV6-3, the J gene TRBJ1-6; D is ambiguous. Between the trimmed V and J ends, which lost 2 bases and 7 bases, there was a span of 3 bases. This CDR3 has 12 residues. CDR1 and CDR2 from the germline V gene are MNHEY and SVGEGT. The CDR3 DNA reads as TGTGCCAGCAGTTACCTAAATTCACCCCTCCACTTT. It codes for CASSYLNSPLHF.

CDR3 amino acids: CASSPWTGDSSGANVLTF. In DNA, the CDR3 is TGCGCCAGCAGCCCGTGGACAGGGGATAGCTCTGGGGCCAACGTCCTGACTTTC. V gene TRBV5-1 combines with J gene TRBJ2-6; 9 bases agree with TRBD1. This CDR3 has 18 residues. In germline, CDR1 is SGHRS, CDR2 YFSETQ. The ends lost 4 bases at V and 0 bases at J; junction bases unmatched: 8. Looking up the rest from reference TRBV5-1 and TRBJ2-6 gives the full variable domain: KAGVTQTPRYLIKTRGQQVTLSCSPISGHRSVSWYQQTPGQGLQFLFEYFSETQRNKGNFPGRFSGRQFSNSRSEMNVSTLELGDSALYLCASSPWTGDSSGANVLTFGAGSRLTVL.

This sequence joins TRBV7-8 and TRBJ2-1; TRBD1 might be the D (5 bases). Germline V CDR1 and CDR2: SGHVS, FQNEAQ. V gave up 5 bases and J gave up 7 bases, with 18 bases separating them. The length of the CDR3 is 15 residues. CDR3: CASSPQGTAGNEQFF. CDR3 nucleotide sequence: TGTGCCAGCAGCCCTCAGGGTACTGCTGGGAATGAGCAGTTCTTC.

The chain uses TRBV9 and TRBJ1-4, with D tentatively TRBD1 (6 bases). Germline V lookup: CDR1 SGDLS, CDR2 YYNGEE. The CDR3 sequence is 16 residues long. Deletions cut 2 bases from V and 5 bases from J, with 16 bases between. The CDR3 DNA reads TGTGCCAGCAGCGTGGGGGCCACCCGACGGAATGAAAAACTGTTTTTT. This encodes CASSVGATRRNEKLFF.

As regards this clone: The identical CDR3 is also encoded by other nucleotide sequences in the sample. The gene calls are TRBV28 and TRBJ1-2; 8 bases map to TRBD1. The CDR3 runs 14 residues. The germline CDR1 and CDR2 sequences are MDHEN and SYDVKM. The V gene end was trimmed by 2 bases and the J gene end by 5 bases; junction bases not matched to a gene: 4. Written as DNA, the CDR3 is TGTGCCAGCAGTTTAGGGACAGGCTCGTATGGCTACACCTTC. It specifies CASSLGTGSYGYTF.